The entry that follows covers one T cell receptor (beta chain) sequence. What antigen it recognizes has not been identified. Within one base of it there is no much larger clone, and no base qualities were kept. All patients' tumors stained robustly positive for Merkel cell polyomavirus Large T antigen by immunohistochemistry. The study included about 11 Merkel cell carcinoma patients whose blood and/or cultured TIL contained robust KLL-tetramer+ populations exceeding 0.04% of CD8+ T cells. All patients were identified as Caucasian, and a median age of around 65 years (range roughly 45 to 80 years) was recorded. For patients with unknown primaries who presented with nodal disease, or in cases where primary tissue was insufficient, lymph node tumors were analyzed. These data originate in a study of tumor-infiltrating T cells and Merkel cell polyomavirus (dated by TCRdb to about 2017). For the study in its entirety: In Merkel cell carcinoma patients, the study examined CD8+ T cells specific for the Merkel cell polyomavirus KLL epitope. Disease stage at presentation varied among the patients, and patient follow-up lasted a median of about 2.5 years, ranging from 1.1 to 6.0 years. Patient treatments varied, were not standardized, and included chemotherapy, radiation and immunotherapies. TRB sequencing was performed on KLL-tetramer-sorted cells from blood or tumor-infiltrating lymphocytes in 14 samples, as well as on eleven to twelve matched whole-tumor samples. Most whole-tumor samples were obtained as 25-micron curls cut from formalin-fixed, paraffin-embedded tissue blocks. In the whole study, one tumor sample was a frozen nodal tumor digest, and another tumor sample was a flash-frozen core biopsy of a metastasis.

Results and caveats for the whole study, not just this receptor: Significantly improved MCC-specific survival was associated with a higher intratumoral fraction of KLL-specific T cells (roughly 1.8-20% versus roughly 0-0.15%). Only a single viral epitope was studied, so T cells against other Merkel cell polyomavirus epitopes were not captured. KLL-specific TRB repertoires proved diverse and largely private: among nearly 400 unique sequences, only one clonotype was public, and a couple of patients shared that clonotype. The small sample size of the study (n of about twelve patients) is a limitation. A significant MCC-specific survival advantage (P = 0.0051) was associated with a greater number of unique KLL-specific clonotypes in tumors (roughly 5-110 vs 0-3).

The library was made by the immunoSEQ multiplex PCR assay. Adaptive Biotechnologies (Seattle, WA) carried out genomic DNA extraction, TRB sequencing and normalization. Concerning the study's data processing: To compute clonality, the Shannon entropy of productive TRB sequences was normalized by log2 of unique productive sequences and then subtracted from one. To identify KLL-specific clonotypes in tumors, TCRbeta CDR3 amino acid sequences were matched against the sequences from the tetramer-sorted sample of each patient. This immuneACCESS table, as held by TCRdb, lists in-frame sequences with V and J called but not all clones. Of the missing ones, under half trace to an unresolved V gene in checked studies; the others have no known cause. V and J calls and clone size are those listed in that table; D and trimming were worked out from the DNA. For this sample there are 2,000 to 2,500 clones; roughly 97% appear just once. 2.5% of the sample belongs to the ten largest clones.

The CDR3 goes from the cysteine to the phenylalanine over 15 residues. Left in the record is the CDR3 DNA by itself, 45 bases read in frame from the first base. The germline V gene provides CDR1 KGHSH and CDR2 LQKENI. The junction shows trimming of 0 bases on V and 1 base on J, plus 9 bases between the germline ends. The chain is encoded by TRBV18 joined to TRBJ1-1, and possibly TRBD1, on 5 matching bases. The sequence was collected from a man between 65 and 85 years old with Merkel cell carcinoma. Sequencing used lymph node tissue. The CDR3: CASSPPGGWNTEAFF. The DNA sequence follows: TGTGCCAGCTCACCACCCGGGGGGTGGAACACTGAAGCTTTCTTT.